This is a list of T cell receptor beta chains from one sample in a study of blood T cells in healthy people across ages. TCRdb reanalysed the 5' RACE reads using MiXCR and keeps one entry per CDR3 protein. This table has fewer than 2,000,000 distinct CDR3 sequences, about 31% appearing once. The specimen sequenced was blood. The receptors come from a woman in her 30s in good health. Each CDR3 is given with its conserved first and last residue. Fields, in order: J gene, V gene, D gene, clone size, CDR3 protein, CDR3 DNA. D genes are given only for firm matches. Clone size appears in some rows only: once, few, many, or a class for an expanded clone.

J: TRBJ2-7
V: TRBV15
D: NA
size: few
CDR3: CATSRDGWGLSLYEQYF
DNA: TGTGCCACCAGCAGAGACGGGTGGGGGCTGTCTCTCTACGAGCAGTACTTC

J: TRBJ2-7
V: TRBV28
D: NA
size: NA
CDR3: CASRPTSDRDEQYF
DNA: TGTGCCAGCAGGCCGACTAGCGACAGGGACGAGCAGTACTTC

J: TRBJ2-7
V: TRBV9
D: NA
size: NA
CDR3: CASSVRETSSYEQYF
DNA: TGTGCCAGCAGCGTTCGAGAGACTAGCTCCTACGAGCAGTACTTC

J: TRBJ2-5
V: TRBV4-1
D: NA
size: many
CDR3: CASSQDPVTFETQYF
DNA: TGCGCCAGCAGCCAAGATCCGGTTACATTCGAGACCCAGTACTTC

J: TRBJ2-5
V: TRBV5-8
D: NA
size: NA
CDR3: CASRSPTGWETQYF
DNA: TGTGCCAGCAGATCGCCGACCGGGTGGGAGACCCAGTACTTC

J: TRBJ1-1
V: TRBV20-1
D: NA
size: few
CDR3: CSAGKGMNTEAFF
DNA: TGCAGTGCGGGGAAGGGGATGAACACTGAAGCTTTCTTT

J: TRBJ2-1
V: TRBV18
D: NA
size: NA
CDR3: CASSPRSGSEQFF
DNA: TGTGCCAGCTCACCTCGGAGCGGAAGTGAGCAGTTCTTC

J: TRBJ2-3
V: TRBV5-1
D: NA
size: few
CDR3: CASIGSDTQYF
DNA: TGCGCCAGCATAGGGTCAGATACGCAGTATTTT

J: TRBJ1-4
V: TRBV7-9
D: NA
size: few
CDR3: CASSSRDNPNEKLFF
DNA: TGTGCCAGCAGCTCCCGGGACAATCCTAATGAAAAACTGTTTTTT

J: TRBJ1-6
V: TRBV6-1
D: NA
size: NA
CDR3: CASSHGTFNSPLHF
DNA: TGTGCCAGCAGCCACGGGACATTTAATTCACCCCTCCACTTT

J: TRBJ2-3
V: TRBV7-9
D: TRBD2
size: NA
CDR3: CASSLSLAGESDTQYF
DNA: TGTGCCAGCAGCTTAAGTTTAGCGGGAGAGTCAGATACGCAGTATTTT

J: TRBJ2-1
V: TRBV6-5
D: NA
size: NA
CDR3: CAGSYGALYNEQFF
DNA: TGTGCCGGCAGTTACGGGGCTCTCTACAATGAGCAGTTCTTC

J: TRBJ1-1
V: TRBV6-1
D: NA
size: few
CDR3: CASSEALGSSNTEAFF
DNA: TGTGCCAGCAGTGAAGCGCTAGGTAGCTCGAACACTGAAGCTTTCTTT

J: TRBJ2-3
V: TRBV4-1
D: TRBD2
size: few
CDR3: CASSTQTSGTDTQYF
DNA: TGCGCCAGCAGCACTCAGACTAGCGGCACAGATACGCAGTATTTT

J: TRBJ2-7
V: TRBV5-1
D: NA
size: few
CDR3: CASSSGVVPYEQYF
DNA: TGCGCCAGCAGCTCTGGAGTGGTCCCCTACGAGCAGTACTTC

J: TRBJ2-7
V: TRBV11-2
D: TRBD2
size: NA
CDR3: CASSWGLALSYEQYF
DNA: TGTGCCAGCAGCTGGGGACTAGCGCTCTCATACGAGCAGTACTTC

J: TRBJ2-3
V: TRBV30
D: NA
size: NA
CDR3: CAWSSYDTDTQYF
DNA: TGTGCCTGGAGTAGTTACGACACAGATACGCAGTATTTT

J: TRBJ2-5
V: TRBV5-1
D: TRBD2
size: many
CDR3: CASSPLGGWNGETQYF
DNA: TGCGCCAGCAGCCCCCTCGGGGGGTGGAATGGAGAGACCCAGTACTTC

J: TRBJ1-1
V: TRBV3-1
D: NA
size: NA
CDR3: CASSQASSTEAFF
DNA: TGTGCCAGCAGCCAAGCGTCGAGCACTGAAGCTTTCTTT

J: TRBJ2-3
V: TRBV7-3
D: TRBD2
size: NA
CDR3: CASSLTATSGGAKDTQYF
DNA: TGTGCCAGCAGCTTAACGGCCACTAGCGGGGGGGCCAAAGATACGCAGTATTTT

J: TRBJ2-7
V: TRBV10-3
D: NA
size: many
CDR3: CAISESGADYEQYF
DNA: TGTGCCATCAGTGAGTCCGGGGCCGACTACGAGCAGTACTTC

J: TRBJ1-4
V: TRBV29-1
D: NA
size: few
CDR3: CSVGTLNHEKLFF
DNA: TGCAGCGTCGGGACGCTCAATCATGAAAAACTGTTTTTT

J: TRBJ2-3
V: TRBV18
D: NA
size: NA
CDR3: CASSPGGDGDTQYF
DNA: TGTGCCAGCTCACCGGGGGGCGATGGAGATACGCAGTATTTT

J: TRBJ2-7
V: TRBV27
D: NA
size: few
CDR3: CASSLRHLGYEQYF
DNA: TGTGCCAGCAGTCTACGACATTTGGGGTACGAGCAGTACTTC

J: TRBJ2-3
V: TRBV5-1
D: NA
size: few
CDR3: CASSPGGTKGDTQYF
DNA: TGCGCCAGCAGCCCGGGCGGGACCAAGGGAGATACGCAGTATTTT

J: TRBJ2-7
V: TRBV20-1
D: TRBD2
size: NA
CDR3: CSAHNRDYNSYEQYF
DNA: TGCAGTGCCCACAACCGGGACTACAACTCCTACGAGCAGTACTTC

J: TRBJ1-2
V: TRBV27
D: TRBD1
size: NA
CDR3: CASRGTGPHYGYTF
DNA: TGTGCCAGCAGGGGGACAGGGCCCCACTATGGCTACACCTTC